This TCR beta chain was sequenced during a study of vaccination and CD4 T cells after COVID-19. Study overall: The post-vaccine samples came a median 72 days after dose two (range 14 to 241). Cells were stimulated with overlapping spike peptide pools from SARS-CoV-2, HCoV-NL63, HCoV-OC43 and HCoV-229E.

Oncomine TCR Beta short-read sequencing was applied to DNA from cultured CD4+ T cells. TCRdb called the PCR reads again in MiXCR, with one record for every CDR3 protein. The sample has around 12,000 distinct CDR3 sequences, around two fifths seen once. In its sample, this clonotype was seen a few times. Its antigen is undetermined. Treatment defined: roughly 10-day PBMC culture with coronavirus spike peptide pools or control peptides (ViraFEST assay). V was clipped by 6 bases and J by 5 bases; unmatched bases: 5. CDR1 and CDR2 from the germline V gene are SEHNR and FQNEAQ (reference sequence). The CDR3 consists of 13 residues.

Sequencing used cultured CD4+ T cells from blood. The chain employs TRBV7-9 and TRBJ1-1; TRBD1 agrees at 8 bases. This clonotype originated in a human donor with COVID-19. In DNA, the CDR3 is TGTGCCAGCAGAATGACAGGGGTGACTGAAGCTTTCTTT. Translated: CASRMTGVTEAFF.